One and the same sample provided the 25 T cell receptor beta chains below, sequenced in a study of CXCR3-negative and CXCR3-positive naive CD8 T cells. Preparation of TRB cDNA libraries relied on 5' RACE carrying UMI labels. TCRdb re-called the 5' RACE reads and gives one entry per CDR3 protein, without DNA. This table holds 46,000 or so distinct CDR3 sequences. Sequencing was performed on naive CXCR3- CD8+ T cells from blood. As for subset: CD45RO-CCR7+CD27+CD95- naive CD8+ T cells lacking CXCR3 (TNR3-). The receptors come from a human donor in good health. Some clones in this sample may be carry-over from other donors' samples.

The chain recombines TRBV5-1 with TRBJ2-7; TCRdb outputs TRBD2, but without DNA this stays unchecked. The CDR3 length is 16 residues. Germline V lookup: CDR1 SGHRS, CDR2 YFSETQ. The CDR3 here is CASSSRNSGATYEQYF.

The rearrangement uses TRBV21-1 and TRBJ2-5; TCRdb reports TRBD1, a call that lacks DNA to check it against. TRBV21-1 is flagged as a pseudogene. This CDR3 has 13 amino acids. CDR3 loop: CASSKWGQETQYF.

CDR3 sequence reads: CAISHRDSNEKLFF. The chain recombines TRBV7-9 with TRBJ1-4; TCRdb reports TRBD1, a call that lacks DNA to check it against. The CDR3 is 14 residues long. From germline, CDR1 is SEHNR and CDR2 FQNEAQ (reference sequence). The whole variable domain, filled in from reference TRBV7-9 and TRBJ1-4, reads DTGVSQNPRHKITKRGQNVTFRCDPISEHNRLYWYRQTLGQGPEFLTYFQNEAQLEKSRLLSDRFSAERPKGSFSTLEIQRTEQGDSAMYLCAISHRDSNEKLFFGSGTQLSVL.

The V gene is TRBV27, the J gene TRBJ2-1; TCRdb names TRBD2, which stays unverified in the absence of DNA. CDR3 length: 13 amino acids. Germline V gene data show CDR1 as MNHEY and CDR2 as SMNVEV (reference sequence). The CDR3 spells CASSSAGEDEQFF.

The rearrangement uses TRBV12-3 or TRBV12-4 and TRBJ2-7; the TCRdb call, TRBD1, lacks DNA for checking. CDR3 length equals 14 residues. Here the CDR3 reads CASSPHVPPYEQYF.

This chain joins TRBV29-1 and TRBJ2-7; TCRdb's assignment of TRBD1 cannot be checked, as there is no DNA. This CDR3 is built from 13 residues. Germline CDR1 is SQVTM and CDR2 is ANQGSEA. CDR3 sequence: CSVVGQNKYEQYF.

The chain employs TRBV6-4 and TRBJ2-1; TCRdb outputs TRBD1, but without DNA this stays unchecked. This CDR3 has 15 residues. Germline lookup yields CDR1 MRHNA and CDR2 SNTAGT. This CDR3 reads CASSDSEGGYNEQFF.

This chain uses TRBV4-3 with TRBJ2-7; there is no DNA to check the TCRdb D call of TRBD1. The CDR3 totals 14 residues. The germline CDR1 and CDR2 sequences are LGHNA and YSLEER. The CDR3: CASSQDRGTYEQYF.

The chain is built from TRBV12-3 or TRBV12-4 and TRBJ2-7. The CDR3 has 15 residues. The CDR3 here is CASTIRPTPSYEQYF.

The chain has TRBV12-3 or TRBV12-4 and TRBJ1-1. The CDR3 has 13 residues. The CDR3 region is CASSSQVRDPWGF.

The gene calls are TRBV27 and TRBJ2-7; TCRdb lists TRBD2, though no DNA is available to test this call. CDR3 size: 16 residues. Germline-derived CDR1 and CDR2 are MNHEY and SMNVEV (reference sequence). The CDR3: CASSLSGLAGDYEQYF.

The V call is TRBV12-3 or TRBV12-4, the J call TRBJ2-5; the TRBD2 assignment by TCRdb is unverifiable without DNA. CDR3 length: 13 residues. The chain's CDR3 is CASSWALGETQYF.

V usage is TRBV28 and J usage is TRBJ2-1; TCRdb selects TRBD2, and the lack of DNA leaves this call unchecked. The CDR3 contains 16 residues. The V gene's germline CDR1 is MDHEN and CDR2 SYDVKM. CDR3: CASSALSGRLWNEQFF. Looking up the rest from reference TRBV28 and TRBJ2-1 gives the full variable domain: DVKVTQSSRYLVKRTGEKVFLECVQDMDHENMFWYRQDPGLGLRLIYFSYDVKMKEKGDIPEGYSVSREKKERFSLILESASTNQTSMYLCASSALSGRLWNEQFFGPGTRLTVL.

The chain joins TRBV7-9 to TRBJ1-5; TCRdb outputs TRBD1, but without DNA this stays unchecked. CDR1 is SEHNR, CDR2 FQNEAQ, per germline (reference sequence). CDR3 size: 15 residues. The CDR3 sequence is CASSSDRESNQPQHF.

The chain employs TRBV7-9 and TRBJ2-1. Germline lookup yields CDR1 SEHNR and CDR2 FQNEAQ (reference sequence). The CDR3 runs 15 residues. CDR3: CASSPISSSYNEQFF. The complete variable domain, with remaining parts taken from reference TRBV7-9 and TRBJ2-1, reads DTGVSQNPRHKITKRGQNVTFRCDPISEHNRLYWYRQTLGQGPEFLTYFQNEAQLEKSRLLSDRFSAERPKGSFSTLEIQRTEQGDSAMYLCASSPISSSYNEQFFGPGTRLTVL.

The chain has TRBV11-3 and TRBJ1-1. The germline gives CDR1 SGHNT, CDR2 YENEEA. The CDR3 has 13 residues. CDR3 loop: CASSLAMNTEAFF.

This chain links TRBV11-2 with TRBJ1-2; TCRdb calls TRBD1, which cannot be checked without DNA. This CDR3 is built from 17 residues. Germline-derived CDR1 and CDR2 are SGHAT and FQNNGV. CDR3 sequence reads: CASSLVGGLGVKNGYTF. Variable domain in full (rest from reference TRBV11-2 and TRBJ1-2): EAGVAQSPRYKIIEKRQSVAFWCNPISGHATLYWYQQILGQGPKLLIQFQNNGVVDDSQLPKDRFSAERLKGVDSTLKIQPAKLEDSAVYLCASSLVGGLGVKNGYTFGSGTRLTVV.

This chain connects TRBV24-1 to TRBJ2-5; the TCRdb D gene call, TRBD1, has no DNA to confirm it. CDR3 length equals 15 residues. The germline gives CDR1 KGHDR, CDR2 SFDVKD. The CDR3 sequence: CATSPKPHRGATKYF.

The rearrangement uses TRBV20-1 and TRBJ1-5; the D call from TCRdb, TRBD1, cannot be confirmed without DNA. The germline V gene has CDR1 DFQATT and CDR2 SNEGSKA (reference sequence). The length of the CDR3 is 14 residues. The CDR3 is CSAARQGSDQPQHF.

The chain is built from TRBV29-1 and TRBJ2-1; checking the TCRdb D call of TRBD2 is not possible without DNA. The CDR3 extends over 12 amino acids. Germline CDR1 and CDR2: SQVTM and ANQGSEA. The CDR3 protein is CSVVEGDNEQFF.

This chain connects TRBV7-9 to TRBJ2-2. Germline V gives CDR1 SEHNR, CDR2 FQNEAQ (reference sequence). CDR3 length: 13 amino acids. This CDR3 reads CASSPQVTGELFF.

The genes are TRBV29-1 and TRBJ2-5; the D call from TCRdb, TRBD1, cannot be confirmed without DNA. Per the germline V gene, CDR1 is SQVTM and CDR2 is ANQGSEA. The CDR3 spans 13 residues. CDR3: CSGRLTGKETQYF.

CDR3 in amino acids: CASNDPSSYNSPLHF. The V call is TRBV2, the J call TRBJ1-6. This CDR3 is 15 amino acids long. CDR1 and CDR2 (germline): SNHLY, FYNNEI.

The chain joins TRBV29-1 to TRBJ2-5. The CDR3 consists of 13 residues. Germline V gives CDR1 SQVTM, CDR2 ANQGSEA. CDR3 sequence: CSAVTLYQETQYF.

V is TRBV25-1 and J is TRBJ2-5; checking the TCRdb D call of TRBD1 is not possible without DNA. The CDR3 consists of 14 residues. The germline V gene has CDR1 MGHDK and CDR2 SYGVNS. The CDR3: CASSETGVQETQYF.